The 26 T cell receptor beta chains in this list originate from one sample, sequenced in a study of a mutant IDH1 vaccine in newly diagnosed glioma. Regarding time point: week 23, last vaccination. Vaccinated patients received 300 ug of mutant IDH1 20-mer peptide per dose, with topical imiquimod. Sequenced by immunoSEQ multiplex PCR; TCRdb stores in-frame clones only, minus some. Among tens of thousands of clones listed, approximately 90% were seen once. Their specific antigens are unknown. Source: PBMCs, taken from a glioma patient whose treatment included an IDH1 peptide vaccine. Receptor source: a man over 45 with glioma.

CDR3 protein: CASSLQGAWETQYF. The CDR3 bases are TGTGCCAGCAGCTTACAGGGGGCTTGGGAGACCCAGTACTTC. The V call is TRBV7-6, the J call TRBJ2-5; 8 nucleotides align to TRBD1. V gave up 2 bases and J gave up 5 bases; unmatched junction bases: 4. From germline, CDR1 is SGHVS and CDR2 FNYEAQ. This CDR3 comprises 14 residues.

The genes are TRBV27 and TRBJ2-2; TRBD1 matches 8 bases. The CDR3 has 15 residues. The V gene's germline CDR1 is MNHEY and CDR2 SMNVEV (reference sequence). The V gene end was trimmed by 5 bases and the J gene end by 4 bases; junction bases not matched to a gene: 6. The CDR3 sequence is CASSLGTGFTGELFF. In nucleotides, the CDR3 is TGTGCCAGCAGTCTAGGGACAGGCTTCACCGGGGAGCTGTTTTTT.

V is TRBV18 and J is TRBJ2-1; 9 nucleotides align to TRBD2. Germline V gene sequence: CDR1 KGHSH, CDR2 LQKENI. V gave up 2 bases and J gave up 7 bases; unmatched junction bases: 9. CDR3 length equals 16 residues. The CDR3 sequence: CASSPMVSGSRNEQFF. The CDR3 DNA sequence: TGTGCCAGCTCACCAATGGTTAGCGGGAGTAGGAATGAGCAGTTCTTC. Looking up the rest from reference TRBV18 and TRBJ2-1 gives the full variable domain: NAGVMQNPRHLVRRRGQEARLRCSPMKGHSHVYWYRQLPEEGLKFMVYLQKENIIDESGMPKERFSAEFPKEGPSILRIQQVVRGDSAAYFCASSPMVSGSRNEQFFGPGTRLTVL.

This chain joins TRBV2 and TRBJ2-7, with 8 nucleotides matching TRBD2. The CDR3 loop spans 12 amino acids. V shed 6 bases, J shed 2 bases, and the junction held 0 bases outside the gene matches. Germline CDR1 reads SNHLY; CDR2 reads FYNNEI. The DNA for the CDR3 is TGTGCCAGCAGGGGACTAGCCTACGAGCAGTACTTC. It yields the protein CASRGLAYEQYF.

This clone has just a few counts. V gene TRBV18 combines with J gene TRBJ1-5; no definite D call. The CDR3 is made up of 13 amino acids. Germline V lookup: CDR1 KGHSH, CDR2 LQKENI. The V gene lost 6 bases and the J gene lost 4 bases, with 10 bases spanning the gap. CDR3 residues: CASSPARNQPQHF. The CDR3 nucleotides read TGTGCCAGCTCCCCGGCCCGTAATCAGCCCCAGCATTTT. The full variable domain, with the rest looked up from reference TRBV18 and TRBJ1-5, is NAGVMQNPRHLVRRRGQEARLRCSPMKGHSHVYWYRQLPEEGLKFMVYLQKENIIDESGMPKERFSAEFPKEGPSILRIQQVVRGDSAAYFCASSPARNQPQHFGDGTRLSIL.

The chain combines TRBV27 with TRBJ2-7, with D unresolved. V dropped 5 bases and J dropped 1 base, with 9 bases sitting between them. Germline V CDR1 and CDR2: MNHEY, SMNVEV (reference sequence). The CDR3 sequence is 13 residues long. CDR3 coding DNA: TGTGCCAGCAGTACCACCTTTTCCTACGAGCAGTACTTC. Translating it yields CASSTTFSYEQYF.

This rearrangement joins TRBV5-5 to TRBJ2-2, with D maybe TRBD2 (5 bases). V was pared by 0 bases and J by 2 bases, with 8 bases between. Germline V gene data show CDR1 as SGHKS and CDR2 as YYEKEE (reference sequence). This CDR3 has 15 residues. The DNA of the CDR3 is TGTGCCAGCAGCTTGGTAGCGAAAAACACCGGGGAGCTGTTTTTT. Encoded protein: CASSLVAKNTGELFF.

The CDR3 region is CASRTRDYGYTF. CDR3 coding DNA: TGTGCCAGCAGGACGAGGGACTATGGCTACACCTTC. V gene TRBV6-1 combines with J gene TRBJ1-2; D not certain. V lost 6 bases, J lost 3 bases, and 8 bases lay in between. The CDR3 extends over 12 amino acids. The germline V gene has CDR1 MNHNS and CDR2 SASEGT.

The rearrangement links TRBV7-6 to TRBJ2-2, with D uncertain. The germline V gene encodes CDR1 SGHVS and CDR2 FNYEAQ. The CDR3 covers 15 residues. Trimming left V 6 bases short and J 1 base short, with 12 bases between. CDR3 loop: CASRARMMNTGELFF. CDR3 in DNA: TGTGCCAGCAGGGCGAGGATGATGAACACCGGGGAGCTGTTTTTT.

The chain has TRBV27 and TRBJ1-2; D might be TRBD1 (5 bases). The CDR3 length is 14 residues. Germline values: CDR1 MNHEY, CDR2 SMNVEV (reference sequence). V shed 3 bases and J shed 2 bases, with 10 bases lying between them. CDR3 amino acids: CASSFLDRNYGYTF. The CDR3 coding sequence is TGTGCCAGCAGTTTTCTCGACAGAAACTATGGCTACACCTTC.

On this clone: At one of its ends the junction is not consistent with the germline gene, which may arise from a read error. The chain carries TRBV20-1 and TRBJ1-2; D gene uncertain. Germline V CDR1 and CDR2: DFQATT, SNEGSKA (reference sequence). The CDR3 loop spans 10 amino acids. The CDR3 here is CSALPREGPF. For the CDR3, the DNA is TGCAGTGCCCTTCCTAGAGAGGGCCCCTTC.

The gene calls are TRBV27 and TRBJ1-2; 9 bases agree with TRBD1. The CDR3 length is 15 residues. CDR1 and CDR2 from the germline V gene are MNHEY and SMNVEV (reference sequence). V shed 5 bases, J shed 3 bases, and the junction held 7 bases outside the gene matches. CDR3 in amino acids: CASSPPGTGHYGYTF. Written as DNA, the CDR3 is TGTGCCAGCAGTCCCCCCGGGACAGGGCACTATGGCTACACCTTC.

The gene calls are TRBV2 and TRBJ2-7; 9 bases fit TRBD1. J gave up 2 bases and V 4 bases, and 0 bases lay outside the gene matches. The CDR3 has 13 amino acids. Germline CDR1 and CDR2: SNHLY and FYNNEI. The CDR3 reads CASSGQGAYEQYF. DNA of the CDR3: TGTGCCAGCAGTGGACAGGGGGCCTACGAGCAGTACTTC. The full variable domain, rest sourced from reference TRBV2 and TRBJ2-7, is EPEVTQTPSHQVTQMGQEVILRCVPISNHLYFYWYRQILGQKVEFLVSFYNNEISEKSEIFDDQFSVERPDGSNFTLKIRSTKLEDSAMYFCASSGQGAYEQYFGPGTRLTVT.

The V gene is TRBV6-5, the J gene TRBJ1-1; D call uncertain. The CDR3 sequence is 15 residues long. Germline V lookup: CDR1 MNHEY, CDR2 SVGAGI. V was pared by 5 bases and J by 3 bases, with 16 bases between. CDR3 coding DNA: TGTGCCAGCAGTGGCCCGGGATCGAGGGACACTGAAGCTTTCTTT. Its protein is CASSGPGSRDTEAFF.

The rearrangement joins TRBV5-1 to TRBJ1-1; 7 bases fit TRBD1. Germline values: CDR1 SGHRS, CDR2 YFSETQ. The V segment lost 4 bases and the J segment 4 bases; nucleotides outside the gene matches: 7. The CDR3 is 14 residues long. DNA for the CDR3: TGCGCCAGCAGCCAGGGGGGAGAGGGCACTGAAGCTTTCTTT. Residues: CASSQGGEGTEAFF.

The J gene is TRBJ2-6, the V gene TRBV5-4; maybe TRBD2 (5 bases). Germline-derived CDR1 and CDR2 are SGHNT and YYREEE (reference sequence). The V end was cut by 4 bases, the J end by 0 bases, with 20 bases between. The CDR3 contains 19 residues. The CDR3 reads CASSALLGRFSSGANVLTF. Written as DNA, the CDR3 is TGTGCCAGCAGCGCCCTACTAGGCAGGTTCAGCTCTGGGGCCAACGTCCTGACTTTC.

The chain has TRBV5-5 and TRBJ2-7; 8 bases fit TRBD1. Germline V CDR1 and CDR2: SGHKS, YYEKEE (reference sequence). Germline trimming cut 2 bases from V and 5 bases from J; bases unmatched to any gene: 6. This CDR3 has 14 residues. The CDR3: CASSFDRGIHEQYF. In DNA, the CDR3 is TGTGCCAGCAGCTTCGACAGGGGAATCCACGAGCAGTACTTC. Combining the CDR3 with reference TRBV5-5 and TRBJ2-7 gives the whole variable domain DAGVTQSPTHLIKTRGQQVTLRCSPISGHKSVSWYQQVLGQGPQFIFQYYEKEERGRGNFPDRFSARQFPNYSSELNVNALLLGDSALYLCASSFDRGIHEQYFGPGTRLTVT.

The rearrangement uses TRBV7-9 and TRBJ2-3, with D possibly being TRBD1 or TRBD2 (5 bases each). Germline values: CDR1 SEHNR, CDR2 FQNEAQ (reference sequence). The germline V and J ends were trimmed by 3 bases and 1 base, with 14 bases remaining between them. The CDR3 contains 16 residues. CDR3 sequence: CASSFVDSSGTDTQYF. CDR3 nucleotide sequence: TGTGCCAGCAGCTTCGTCGACAGTAGCGGCACAGATACGCAGTATTTT.

This clone appeared a single time. The V gene is TRBV19, the J gene TRBJ1-2; TRBD1 matches 7 bases. Germline CDR1 LNHDA, CDR2 SQIVND (reference sequence). With 5 bases clipped from V and 4 bases from J, the junction kept 10 bases outside the gene matches. This CDR3 contains 15 residues. The CDR3 sequence is CASSDRQGTGYGYTF. In nucleotides, the CDR3 is TGTGCCAGTAGTGACCGACAGGGTACCGGCTATGGCTACACCTTC.

The chain has TRBV28 and TRBJ1-4, with TRBD1 identical over 9 bases. Germline loops: CDR1 MDHEN, CDR2 SYDVKM. CDR3 length equals 15 residues. The J segment lost 10 bases and the V segment lost 5 bases, leaving 11 bases of the junction unmatched. The CDR3 loop reads CASSPRGTGTVKLFF. CDR3 DNA: TGTGCCAGCAGTCCTCGTGGGACAGGGACGGTAAAACTGTTTTTT. Based on the CDR3 plus reference TRBV28 and TRBJ1-4, the full variable domain is DVKVTQSSRYLVKRTGEKVFLECVQDMDHENMFWYRQDPGLGLRLIYFSYDVKMKEKGDIPEGYSVSREKKERFSLILESASTNQTSMYLCASSPRGTGTVKLFFGSGTQLSVL.

This clone was detected a few times. V gene TRBV25-1 combines with J gene TRBJ1-5; tentatively, D is TRBD1 (5 bases). V was cut by 4 bases and J by 1 base, with 8 bases left in between. CDR1 and CDR2 (germline): MGHDK, SYGVNS. This CDR3 is 14 amino acids long. CDR3 coding DNA: TGTGCCAGCAGTGTTACAGGAAGCAATCAGCCCCAGCATTTT. This sequence encodes CASSVTGSNQPQHF.

This clone was recorded a few times. The gene calls are TRBV7-8 and TRBJ2-7, with TRBD2 matching over 11 bases. Germline CDR1 reads SGHVS; CDR2 reads FQNEAQ. With V trimmed by 7 bases and J by 3 bases, 17 bases remained unmatched. The CDR3 length is 18 residues. The CDR3 region is CASTIGGLAVRRSYEQYF. For the CDR3, the DNA is TGTGCCAGCACCATCGGGGGACTAGCGGTCCGCCGAAGCTACGAGCAGTACTTC.

The rearrangement uses TRBV5-6 and TRBJ1-5, with D tentatively TRBD1 (6 bases). V was shortened by 0 bases and J by 5 bases, with 15 bases between the two germline ends. The CDR3 is made up of 16 amino acids. Germline CDR1 reads SGHDT; CDR2 reads YYEEEE. CDR3 nucleotide sequence: TGTGCCAGCAGCTTGGGAACAGGGTCCGTCGATCAGCCCCAGCATTTT. Protein product: CASSLGTGSVDQPQHF.

In DNA form, the CDR3 reads TGTGCCAGTAGTATGGCCCTAGCGGGAGATGGGGGGGAGCTGTTTTTT. Protein: CASSMALAGDGGELFF. The chain carries TRBV19 and TRBJ2-2, with 10 bases aligning to TRBD2. The V gene end was trimmed by 3 bases and the J gene end by 8 bases; junction bases not matched to a gene: 9. The CDR3 is 16 amino acids. Germline CDR1 reads LNHDA; CDR2 reads SQIVND (reference sequence).

The CDR3: CASSPGTGLYEQYF. The CDR3 region has the DNA TGTGCCAGCAGCCCCGGGACAGGGTTGTACGAGCAGTACTTC. The chain combines TRBV7-6 with TRBJ2-7; TRBD1 aligns across 9 bases. Germline CDR1 is SGHVS and CDR2 is FNYEAQ. The CDR3 contains 14 residues. V was pared by 5 bases and J by 4 bases, with 6 bases of the junction left unmatched.

The chain employs TRBV30 and TRBJ2-1; TRBD1 is a possible D gene (5 bases). In germline, CDR1 is GTSNPN, CDR2 SVGIG (reference sequence). This CDR3 comprises 15 residues. V was clipped by 3 bases and J by 7 bases, with 19 bases between them. CDR3 in DNA: TGTGCCTGGAGCCCTGACTCCTTCCAGGGAAATGAGCAGTTCTTC. Translation: CAWSPDSFQGNEQFF. The whole variable domain, remainder taken from reference TRBV30 and TRBJ2-1, is SQTIHQWPATLVQPVGSPLSLECTVEGTSNPNLYWYRQAAGRGLQLLFYSVGIGQISSEVPQNLSASRPQDRQFILSSKKLLLSDSGFYLCAWSPDSFQGNEQFFGPGTRLTVL.